This T cell receptor beta chain was found in a study of T cells in localized non-small cell lung cancer (dated by TCRdb to the early 2020s). For the study in its entirety: Comparing tumors with uninvolved tumor-adjacent lungs, the study looked at the T cell repertoires of about 240 patients with early-stage NSCLC. Of the NSCLC patients, about 130 were male and approximately 110 were female, and the mean age was around 66 years. The cohort consisted of approximately 240 treatment-naive NSCLC patients whose localized lung tumors had been resected. Paper-wide results and their limitations: Higher T cell density in blood was associated with longer overall survival, whereas higher clonality in adjacent lung was associated with shorter survival. Because multi-region tumor sequencing was not performed, intratumor heterogeneity could not be ruled out. A median of approximately 62 of the top 100 tumor clones turned up in the paired uninvolved adjacent lung, and roughly 28 of those clones also ranked among the top 100 of that same adjacent lung. The highest T cell clonality was observed in uninvolved tumor-adjacent lung, where clonality exceeded that of tumor, suggesting that antigenic responses were more focused in uninvolved tumor-adjacent lung. Because the study design was exploratory, TCR variables were selected using unadjusted p-values without false-discovery rate correction.

Reading from cysteine to phenylalanine, the CDR3 counts 12 amino acids. Only the CDR3 portion is preserved as DNA: 36 bases, with reading frame beginning at the first base. The germline V gene (reference sequence) specifies MNHNY as CDR1 and SVGAGI as CDR2. Between the V and J ends, shortened by 6 bases and 0 bases respectively, the junction contains 3 bases. At diagnosis, tumor, uninvolved tumor-adjacent lung and peripheral blood were collected and then preserved as a mix of FFPE and fresh-frozen material. For TCR repertoire profiling, blood samples were analyzed in the form of peripheral blood mononuclear cells. Regarding this clone: Its cognate antigen has yet to be identified. No base quality values were provided; no much bigger clone lies one nucleotide off.

TCR beta CDR3 regions were sequenced from DNA using the immunoSEQ Assay. As for the authors' bioinformatics: To compute T cell density, TCR beta template counts were normalized to usable DNA, which was estimated by amplifying housekeeping genes. Using the preseqR package, richness was estimated by extrapolating to 120,000 templates for tissue samples and 400,000 templates for PBMC samples. Clonality was taken to be one minus Pielou's evenness. Tissue-enriched TCRs were identified through differential abundance testing performed on productive amino-acid clonotypes, with a minimum total count of 5 and an alpha of 0.1. The Jaccard Index and the Morisita Overlap Index were used to measure repertoire overlap between compartments. TCR beta CDR3s were clustered by GLIPH together with public tetramer-defined viral CDR3s, and at least three viral sequences plus V-gene enrichment were required for viral motifs. In its TCRdb copy, this immuneACCESS table keeps in-frame sequences only and misses some clones. Where compared with another copy, unresolved V genes explain less than half of these, and the others have no known cause. The V and J calls and clone size come from that table; D and trimming were worked out from the DNA. Across this sample there are 48,000 or so clones, with approximately 80% seen only once. The ten largest make up roughly a sixth of the sample.

The V and J segments used are TRBV6-6 and TRBJ1-5, with no confidently assigned D gene. Sample: peripheral blood, taken before any cancer treatment. The sequence was collected from a man aged 40-75 years with stage I squamous cell lung carcinoma. The CDR3 region reads CASRGSNQPQHF. The DNA sequence follows: TGTGCCAGCAGAGGTAGCAATCAGCCCCAGCATTTT.